These 25 T cell receptor beta chains share one sample of origin, sequenced in a study of circulating CD8 cells and anti-PD-1 response in melanoma. Using around 16 ng of total RNA, TCR libraries were made with the QIAseq Immune Repertoire TCR panel. TCRdb re-derived calls from the reads in MiXCR, one entry per CDR3 protein. The table shows 250 to 350 distinct CDR3 sequences, with 5.5% to 7.5% occurring only once. Four subsets defined by PD-1 and/or TIGIT were sorted from live CD3+CD8+TCRalphabeta+ cells. The sample consisted of CD8+ T cells from PBMCs, taken at baseline or after one month of anti-PD-1 therapy (not recorded which). The receptors stem from a human donor with melanoma.

Sample share makes this clonotype large. The genes are TRBV4-2 and TRBJ1-1, with D uncertain. Germline-derived CDR1 and CDR2 are LGHNA and YNFKEQ. The V and J ends lost 3 bases and 4 bases respectively, with 18 bases between them. The CDR3 is made up of 16 amino acids. For the CDR3, the DNA is TGTGCCAGCAGCCACCCCTCGGAGGGAGGTGGCACTGAAGCTTTCTTT. The encoded protein is CASSHPSEGGGTEAFF.

The chain uses TRBV27 and TRBJ2-7; maybe TRBD1 (7 bases). The germline V gene has CDR1 MNHEY and CDR2 SMNVEV (reference sequence). The ends were cut back, 0 bases at V and 0 bases at J, with 12 bases in the middle. CDR3 length: 16 residues. The CDR3 loop reads CASSLSEGASSYEQYF. Written as DNA, the CDR3 is TGTGCCAGCAGTTTATCGGAGGGGGCCAGCTCCTACGAGCAGTACTTC.

This clonotype was counted only a few times. A clone one base away is much larger, so this may be a read error. The genes are TRBV20-1 and TRBJ2-7; perhaps TRBD1 as D (6 bases). Trimming pared 5 bases from V and 2 bases from J, leaving 16 bases between. The CDR3 consists of 14 residues. Germline V gives CDR1 DFQATT, CDR2 SNEGSKA (reference sequence). The CDR3 region is CSADASDSPYEQYF. DNA of the CDR3: TGCAGTGCTGACGCGTCGGACAGTCCCTACGAGCAGTACTTC.

This clonotype is termed large. The chain is built from TRBV19 and TRBJ1-4; a possible D gene is TRBD1 (5 bases). V lost 6 bases to trimming and J lost 2 bases, with 13 bases between them. The CDR3 is 15 residues long. From germline, CDR1 is LNHDA and CDR2 SQIVND (reference sequence). CDR3 in DNA: TGTGCCAGTAGCCCGAGGGAGGGGACTAATGAAAAACTGTTTTTT. Protein: CASSPREGTNEKLFF.

This clonotype is classed as large (0.1 to 1%). The chain links TRBV28 to TRBJ2-7; 7 bases align to TRBD2. Per germline, CDR1 MDHEN and CDR2 SYDVKM. This CDR3 comprises 14 residues. Trimming took 7 bases from V and 4 from J; bases not matched to a gene: 10. CDR3 amino acids: CASNSNRAGYEQYF. The CDR3 nucleotides read TGTGCCAGCAACTCCAATCGAGCGGGGTACGAGCAGTACTTC.

V and J are TRBV27 and TRBJ2-7, with D possibly being TRBD2 (5 bases). V gave up 0 bases and J gave up 4 bases, with 13 bases separating them. The CDR3 sequence is 15 residues long. CDR1 and CDR2 (germline): MNHEY, SMNVEV (reference sequence). CDR3 protein: CASSLSVASWYEQYF. Written as DNA, the CDR3 is TGTGCCAGCAGTTTATCGGTAGCGTCATGGTACGAGCAGTACTTC.

In its sample, this clonotype is medium-sized. The genes are TRBV12-3 or TRBV12-4 and TRBJ2-2; maybe TRBD2 (5 bases). With 6 bases removed from V and 4 bases from J, the gap between germline ends came to 15 bases. CDR3 length: 15 residues. The CDR3 DNA follows: TGTGCCAGCAGCCGCGGACGGGGATTCACCGGGGAGCTGTTTTTT. It encodes CASSRGRGFTGELFF.

This clonotype is labeled large. The chain recombines TRBV27 with TRBJ2-1; D is perhaps TRBD2 (6 bases). The V end was cut by 0 bases, the J end by 4 bases, with 10 bases between. The CDR3 loop spans 15 amino acids. The germline gives CDR1 MNHEY, CDR2 SMNVEV (reference sequence). The CDR3 nucleotides are TGTGCCAGCAGTTTATCCGGGACTCCATACAATGAGCAGTTCTTC. This codes for CASSLSGTPYNEQFF.

This clonotype is large within its sample. The V and J genes are TRBV20-1 and TRBJ2-7; 7 bases line up with TRBD1. The germline CDR1 and CDR2 sequences are DFQATT and SNEGSKA (reference sequence). The CDR3 covers 16 residues. V dropped 0 bases and J dropped 2; count of bases not matched to a gene: 10. The CDR3 coding sequence is TGCAGTGCTAGAGATGTAAAGGGGACAGAGACCTACGAGCAGTACTTC. It encodes CSARDVKGTETYEQYF.

In its sample, this clonotype is large (0.1 to 1%). V is TRBV29-1 and J is TRBJ1-1; the D gene is possibly TRBD1 (5 bases). From germline, CDR1 is SQVTM and CDR2 ANQGSEA. V gave up 5 bases and J gave up 6 bases, with 19 bases separating them. The CDR3 has 14 residues. The CDR3 protein is CSVRSTGGKAEAFF. The DNA of the CDR3 is TGCAGCGTTCGGTCGACGGGGGGGAAGGCTGAAGCTTTCTTT.

This clonotype is medium-sized within its sample. The CDR3 protein is CASSIITDTQYF. The CDR3 coding sequence is TGTGCCAGCAGTATAATCACAGATACGCAGTATTTT. The chain combines TRBV28 with TRBJ2-3; D is uncertain. The germline V and J ends were trimmed by 5 bases and 2 bases, with 5 bases remaining between them. The V gene's germline CDR1 is MDHEN and CDR2 SYDVKM. This CDR3 spans 12 amino acids.

This clonotype counts as large (0.1 to 1%). The J gene is TRBJ2-1, the V gene TRBV12-3 or TRBV12-4; 8 bases line up with TRBD2. This CDR3 is 16 amino acids long. Germline trimming cut 5 bases from V and 5 bases from J; bases unmatched to any gene: 11. The CDR3 here is CASSRPGGGRDNEQFF. The DNA for the CDR3 is TGTGCCAGCAGTCGCCCTGGCGGGGGGAGGGACAATGAGCAGTTCTTC.

By share, this clonotype counts as large. The gene calls are TRBV19 and TRBJ2-5; 11 bases fit TRBD1. The germline V gene encodes CDR1 LNHDA and CDR2 SQIVND (reference sequence). J was trimmed by 3 bases and V by 6 bases; bases with no gene match: 9. CDR3 size: 16 residues. Here the CDR3 reads CASSHRRGQGEETQYF. The CDR3 coding sequence is TGTGCCAGTAGCCATCGCCGGGGACAGGGGGAAGAGACCCAGTACTTC.

A note on this clonotype: A much bigger clone sits one base away, suggesting this may be a read error. The V call is TRBV25-1, the J call TRBJ2-1; D is unclear. Trimming left V 4 bases short and J 6 bases short, with 4 bases between. The CDR3 has 11 amino acids. Germline V gives CDR1 MGHDK, CDR2 SYGVNS. CDR3 DNA: TGTGCCAGCAGTGCGGGCAATGAGCAGTTCTTC. Its protein is CASSAGNEQFF.

This clonotype qualifies as large. CDR3 DNA: TGTGCCAGCAGCTTAGGGACCGCCGGGGATACGCAGTATTTT. This translates into CASSLGTAGDTQYF. J is TRBJ2-3 and V is TRBV7-9; no clear D. The germline V gene encodes CDR1 SEHNR and CDR2 FQNEAQ (reference sequence). Trimming shortened V by 1 base and J by 6 bases, and 11 bases separated the two germline ends. The length of the CDR3 is 14 residues. The full variable domain, its missing parts supplied by reference TRBV7-9 and TRBJ2-3, is DTGVSQNPRHKITKRGQNVTFRCDPISEHNRLYWYRQTLGQGPEFLTYFQNEAQLEKSRLLSDRFSAERPKGSFSTLEIQRTEQGDSAMYLCASSLGTAGDTQYFGPGTRLTVL.

This clonotype is large in the sample. The chain joins TRBV19 to TRBJ2-1; no clear D gene. Per the germline V gene, CDR1 is LNHDA and CDR2 is SQIVND (reference sequence). The CDR3 extends over 15 amino acids. Trimming stripped 4 bases from V and 0 bases from J, with 10 bases between. CDR3 sequence reads: CASSTSLASYNEQFF. The CDR3 DNA reads TGTGCCAGTAGTACTTCACTGGCCTCCTACAATGAGCAGTTCTTC. The entire variable domain, with the rest obtained from reference TRBV19 and TRBJ2-1, is as follows: DGGITQSPKYLFRKEGQNVTLSCEQNLNHDAMYWYRQDPGQGLRLIYYSQIVNDFQKGDIAEGYSVSREKKESFPLTVTSAQKNPTAFYLCASSTSLASYNEQFFGPGTRLTVL.

This chain connects TRBV5-4 to TRBJ2-1; TRBD2 might be the D (6 bases). The CDR3 has 13 amino acids. Trimming left V 5 bases short and J 9 bases short, with 15 bases between. Germline V CDR1 and CDR2: SGHNT, YYREEE (reference sequence). The CDR3 region has the DNA TGTGCCAGCAGTTTGTACCACGGGAGTGAGCAGTTCTTC. It is translated as CASSLYHGSEQFF.

V and J are TRBV28 and TRBJ1-5; D is possibly TRBD1 (6 bases). The CDR3 is 17 residues long. CDR1 and CDR2 from the germline V gene are MDHEN and SYDVKM. Trimming shortened V by 1 base and J by 4 bases, and 17 bases separated the two germline ends. CDR3 DNA: TGTGCCAGCAGTTTATTGAACAGGGTGGTTAGTAATCAGCCCCAGCATTTT. Amino acids: CASSLLNRVVSNQPQHF.

By its share, this clonotype is large (0.1 to 1%). The DNA of the CDR3 is TGCGCCAGCAGCCAATACGGGACCGCGGGCCAGGAGACCCAGTACTTC. Its protein is CASSQYGTAGQETQYF. J is TRBJ2-5 and V is TRBV4-3, with D perhaps being TRBD1 or TRBD2 (5 bases each). Between the trimmed V and J ends, which lost 2 bases and 5 bases, there was a span of 18 bases. CDR3 length: 16 amino acids. CDR1 is LGHNA and CDR2 is YSLEER in the germline V gene.

This clonotype rates as large. V and J are TRBV27 and TRBJ2-7, with D possibly being TRBD1 (6 bases). V lost 3 bases and J lost 0, with 18 bases in between. The CDR3 covers 17 residues. CDR1 MNHEY and CDR2 SMNVEV come from the germline V gene (reference sequence). The CDR3 loop is CASSFAPDRSSSYEQYF. In DNA, the CDR3 is TGTGCCAGCAGTTTTGCCCCAGACAGGTCGAGCTCCTACGAGCAGTACTTC.

This clonotype qualifies as medium-sized. The chain couples TRBV7-9 to TRBJ2-7; no clear D. This CDR3 is 12 amino acids long. The V and J ends lost 1 base and 6 bases respectively, with 7 bases between them. CDR1 is SEHNR, CDR2 FQNEAQ, per germline (reference sequence). The CDR3 region is CASSLGTAEQYF. In DNA form, the CDR3 reads TGTGCCAGCAGCTTAGGGACGGCCGAGCAGTACTTC.

This clonotype was seen more than once but under ten times. This chain links TRBV19 with TRBJ2-1, with unresolved D. The V and J ends lost 3 bases and 3 bases respectively, with 15 bases between them. The CDR3 runs 16 residues. Germline CDR1 and CDR2: LNHDA and SQIVND (reference sequence). The CDR3 bases are TGTGCCAGTAGTATTTACGCTTCAGTCGTCTACAATGAGCAGTTCTTC. This codes for CASSIYASVVYNEQFF.

This sequence joins TRBV2 and TRBJ2-5, with D perhaps TRBD2 (5 bases). The CDR3 is made up of 13 amino acids. CDR1 and CDR2 (germline): SNHLY, FYNNEI. Trimming pared 10 bases from V and 5 bases from J, leaving 17 bases between. The CDR3 region is CANSGAARETQYF. CDR3 coding DNA: TGTGCCAACAGCGGAGCAGCTCGGGAGACCCAGTACTTC.

Relative to its sample, this clonotype is large (0.1 to 1%). The chain uses TRBV9 and TRBJ2-6, with D unclear. This CDR3 contains 14 residues. V was clipped by 3 bases and J by 6 bases, with 10 bases between them. Germline V CDR1 and CDR2: SGDLS, YYNGEE. CDR3 sequence (DNA): TGTGCCAGCAGCGCTAGTCCCGAGGCCAACGTCCTGACTTTC. This sequence encodes CASSASPEANVLTF.

This clonotype is large (0.1 to 1%) in the sample. The genes are TRBV2 and TRBJ2-1, with 7 bases matching TRBD1. In germline, CDR1 is SNHLY, CDR2 FYNNEI. The CDR3 length is 13 residues. With V trimmed by 8 bases and J by 15 bases, 16 bases remained unmatched. Written as DNA, the CDR3 is TGTGCCAGCCCCCGACGGGGACAGTCCGATGGGTTCTTC. Amino acid sequence: CASPRRGQSDGFF. The full variable domain, its missing parts supplied by reference TRBV2 and TRBJ2-1, is EPEVTQTPSHQVTQMGQEVILRCVPISNHLYFYWYRQILGQKVEFLVSFYNNEISEKSEIFDDQFSVERPDGSNFTLKIRSTKLEDSAMYFCASPRRGQSDGFFGPGTRLTVL.